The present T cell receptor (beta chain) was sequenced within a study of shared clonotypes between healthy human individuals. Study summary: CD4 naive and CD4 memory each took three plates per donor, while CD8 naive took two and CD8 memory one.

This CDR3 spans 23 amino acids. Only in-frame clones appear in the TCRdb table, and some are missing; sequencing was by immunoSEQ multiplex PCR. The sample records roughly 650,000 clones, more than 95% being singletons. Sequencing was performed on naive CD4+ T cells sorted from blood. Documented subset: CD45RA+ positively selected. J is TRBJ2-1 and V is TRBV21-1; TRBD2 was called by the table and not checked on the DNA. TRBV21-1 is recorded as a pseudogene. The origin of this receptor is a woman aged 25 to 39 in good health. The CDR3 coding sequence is TGTGCCAGCAGCACCCCGGGGGACCCAGACAGTCCCCAACAGATCCGGACGTACAATGAGCAGTTCTTC. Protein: CASSTPGDPDSPQQIRTYNEQFF.